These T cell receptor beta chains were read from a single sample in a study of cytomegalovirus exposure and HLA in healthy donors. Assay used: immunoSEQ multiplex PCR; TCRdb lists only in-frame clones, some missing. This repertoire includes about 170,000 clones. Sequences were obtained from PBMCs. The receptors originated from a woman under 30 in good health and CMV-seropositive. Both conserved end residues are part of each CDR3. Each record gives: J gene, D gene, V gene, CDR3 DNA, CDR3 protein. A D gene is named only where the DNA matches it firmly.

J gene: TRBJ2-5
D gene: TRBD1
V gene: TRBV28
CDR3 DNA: TGTGCCAGCAGCTCGACAGGGGGCGCGGAGACCCAGTACTTC
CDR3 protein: CASSSTGGAETQYF

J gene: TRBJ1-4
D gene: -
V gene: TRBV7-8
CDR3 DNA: TGTGCCAGCAGCTTAAGGCGCGGGGATGAAAAACTGTTTTTT
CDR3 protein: CASSLRRGDEKLFF

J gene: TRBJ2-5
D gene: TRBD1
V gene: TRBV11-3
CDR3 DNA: TGTGCCAGCAGCTTAGAGGGCAGGGGGCTACCAGAGACCCAGTACTTC
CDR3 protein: CASSLEGRGLPETQYF

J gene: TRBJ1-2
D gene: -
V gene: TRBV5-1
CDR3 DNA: TGCGCCAGCAGCTTGTACTGGGACGCCACTTTGGGGGGTGGCTACACCTTC
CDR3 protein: CASSLYWDATLGGGYTF

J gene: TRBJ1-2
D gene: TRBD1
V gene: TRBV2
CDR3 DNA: TGTGCCAGCAGCAGGGGGCGCGAGGATGGCTACACCTTC
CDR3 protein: CASSRGREDGYTF

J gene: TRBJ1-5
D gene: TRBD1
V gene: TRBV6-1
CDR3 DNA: TGTGCCAGCAGTGAAGGGACAGGGAGTGGGGGGCCCCAGCATTTT
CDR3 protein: CASSEGTGSGGPQHF

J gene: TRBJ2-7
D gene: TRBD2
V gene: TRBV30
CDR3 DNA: TGTGCCTGGAGTCCGGGAGGTTACGAGCAGTACTTC
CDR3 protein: CAWSPGGYEQYF

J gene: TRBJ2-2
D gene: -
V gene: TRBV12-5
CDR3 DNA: TGTGCTAGTGGTGGCGGGGCCGGGGAGCTGTTTTTT
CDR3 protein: CASGGGAGELFF

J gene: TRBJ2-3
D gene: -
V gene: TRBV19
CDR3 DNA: TGTGCCAGTAAACAGGACCCGGATACGCAGTATTTT
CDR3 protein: CASKQDPDTQYF

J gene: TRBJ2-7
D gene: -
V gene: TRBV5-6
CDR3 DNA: TGTGCCAGCAGCTTCTCTAGGGGAGGGCAGTACTTC
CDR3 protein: CASSFSRGGQYF

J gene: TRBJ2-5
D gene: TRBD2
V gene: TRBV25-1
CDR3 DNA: TGTGCCAAAACGACTAGCGGAGAGACCCAGTACTTC
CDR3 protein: CAKTTSGETQYF

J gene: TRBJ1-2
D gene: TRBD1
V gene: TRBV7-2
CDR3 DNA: TGTGCCAGCAGCTCCCTCCTCAACAGGGGAGTAGAGGATGGCTACACCTTC
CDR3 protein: CASSSLLNRGVEDGYTF